Sequencing of this TCR beta chain was carried out in a study of blood T cell repertoires in COVID-19. Overall study: Specimens from acute and convalescent COVID-19 originated in the United States, Italy and Spain. The cDNA or gDNA used as material had been derived from T cells, B-cell-depleted T cells, or PBMCs.

In the original analysis: Researchers report that nucleated cell counts were estimated from reference gene primer amplification. Produced via immunoSEQ multiplex PCR; TCRdb's table is partial and in-frame only. V, J and clone size are those of that table, while D and trimming were read from the DNA. In the table there are around 200,000 clones, around nine tenths of which are singletons. The V gene lost 3 bases and the J gene lost 6 bases, with 8 bases spanning the gap. CDR3 length: 12 amino acids. Germline V gene data show CDR1 as SGHNT and CDR2 as YYREEE (reference sequence). The TCR comes from an older man with acute or convalescent COVID-19. The chain has TRBV5-4 and TRBJ2-3; D not resolved. Sequencing was performed on peripheral blood. The CDR3 DNA reads TGTGCCAGCAGCTCTGCTAAGGATACGCAGTATTTT. As protein: CASSSAKDTQYF.